These 11 T cell receptor beta chains share one sample of origin, sequenced in a study of blood T cells in healthy people across ages. For the second PCR, which ran for about 7 to 11 cycles, a sample-barcoded 5' primer and a J-beta primer mix were used. In TCRdb, the 5' RACE reads were re-called with MiXCR into one record per CDR3 protein. The repertoire holds some 860,000 distinct CDR3 sequences, with about 56% as singletons. The sample comprised blood. The source is a man in his forties in good health.

The chain carries TRBV27 and TRBJ2-2, with 9 bases identical to TRBD2. Germline-derived CDR1 and CDR2 are MNHEY and SMNVEV (reference sequence). V dropped 6 bases and J dropped 2; count of bases not matched to a gene: 7. The CDR3 runs 16 residues. CDR3 sequence: CASRRVRGGNTGELFF. The CDR3 nucleotides read TGTGCCAGCAGAAGGGTGCGGGGGGGAAACACCGGGGAGCTGTTTTTT.

The chain uses TRBV20-1 and TRBJ2-3, with 8 positions matching TRBD2. With V trimmed by 3 bases and J by 5 bases, 7 bases remained unmatched. The CDR3 contains 14 residues. Germline-derived CDR1 and CDR2 are DFQATT and SNEGSKA (reference sequence). The CDR3 bases are TGCAGTGCTAGGCCCAGCGGGAGAGGAGATACGCAGTATTTT. Translation: CSARPSGRGDTQYF.

This clonotype appeared a few times. This chain connects TRBV3-1 to TRBJ1-1; 7 bases fit TRBD1. The CDR3 is 13 amino acids. V lost 6 bases and J lost 5; bases outside the gene matches: 6. Germline assignment: CDR1 LGHDT and CDR2 YNNKEL (reference sequence). The CDR3 here is CASSQTGVTEAFF. The CDR3 coding sequence is TGTGCCAGCAGTCAAACAGGGGTAACTGAAGCTTTCTTT.

The chain joins TRBV15 to TRBJ2-3; tentatively, D is TRBD1 (6 bases). The V and J ends lost 4 bases and 0 bases respectively, with 8 bases between them. The CDR3 length is 14 residues. Per the germline V gene, CDR1 is LNHNV and CDR2 is YYDKDF (reference sequence). The CDR3 sequence is CATSKGESTDTQYF. Written as DNA, the CDR3 is TGTGCCACCAGCAAGGGGGAAAGCACAGATACGCAGTATTTT.

This clonotype was observed a handful of times. V gene TRBV28 combines with J gene TRBJ2-7, with D unresolved. V shed 3 bases and J shed 2 bases, with 8 bases lying between them. The CDR3 is 13 residues long. Looked up from germline, CDR1 is MDHEN and CDR2 is SYDVKM. CDR3 sequence: CASSFPGTYEQYF. CDR3 bases: TGTGCCAGCAGTTTTCCAGGCACCTACGAGCAGTACTTC.

The chain uses TRBV28 and TRBJ2-1, with TRBD2 identical over 11 bases. The CDR3 length is 14 residues. V shed 6 bases, J shed 2 bases, and the junction held 0 bases outside the gene matches. Looked up from germline, CDR1 is MDHEN and CDR2 is SYDVKM. The CDR3 is CASRGLAAYNEQFF. As DNA, the CDR3 is TGTGCCAGCAGGGGACTAGCGGCCTACAATGAGCAGTTCTTC.

The rearrangement joins TRBV21-1 to TRBJ1-5; the table's D gene call, TRBD1, was not cross checked with the DNA. TRBV21-1 has pseudogene status. The length of the CDR3 is 13 residues. The CDR3 region is CANRDRGNQPQHF. The CDR3 region has the DNA TGTGCCAACCGGGACAGGGGCAATCAGCCCCAGCATTTT.

The V and J genes are TRBV6-5 and TRBJ2-1; D perhaps matches TRBD2 (5 bases). CDR3 length: 16 amino acids. V lost 7 bases to trimming and J lost 0 bases, with 16 bases between them. Germline V gives CDR1 MNHEY, CDR2 SVGAGI. This chain's CDR3 is CASIERTGSSYNEQFF. CDR3 DNA: TGTGCCAGCATAGAAAGGACGGGGAGCTCCTACAATGAGCAGTTCTTC.

This clonotype was seen a few times. The V gene is TRBV6-5, the J gene TRBJ2-5; 10 bases are shared with TRBD2. V lost 2 bases to trimming and J lost 5 bases; unmatched junction nucleotides: 17. This CDR3 region has 19 residues. Germline assignment: CDR1 MNHEY and CDR2 SVGAGI. The CDR3 region is CASSYSGWGSGRMGETQYF. The CDR3 DNA sequence: TGTGCCAGCAGTTACAGTGGCTGGGGTAGCGGGAGGATGGGGGAGACCCAGTACTTC.

This clonotype occurred a few times. The chain has TRBV12-3 or TRBV12-4 and TRBJ2-5; 10 positions match TRBD1. TRBJ2-7 matches the DNA end more closely, so the J call is doubtful. There are 15 residues in the CDR3. The CDR3 protein is CASTMGTGAINEQYF. DNA for the CDR3: TGTGCCAGCACCATGGGGACAGGGGCAATCAACGAGCAGTACTTC.

The V gene is TRBV4-1, the J gene TRBJ2-1, with 13 bases aligning to TRBD2. This CDR3 region has 16 residues. Germline V gene sequence: CDR1 MGHRA, CDR2 YSYEKL. V was pared by 8 bases and J by 6 bases, with 10 bases of the junction left unmatched. This chain's CDR3 is CASGPVRTSGGNEQFF. The CDR3 region has the DNA TGCGCCAGCGGCCCGGTCCGGACTAGCGGGGGCAATGAGCAGTTCTTC.